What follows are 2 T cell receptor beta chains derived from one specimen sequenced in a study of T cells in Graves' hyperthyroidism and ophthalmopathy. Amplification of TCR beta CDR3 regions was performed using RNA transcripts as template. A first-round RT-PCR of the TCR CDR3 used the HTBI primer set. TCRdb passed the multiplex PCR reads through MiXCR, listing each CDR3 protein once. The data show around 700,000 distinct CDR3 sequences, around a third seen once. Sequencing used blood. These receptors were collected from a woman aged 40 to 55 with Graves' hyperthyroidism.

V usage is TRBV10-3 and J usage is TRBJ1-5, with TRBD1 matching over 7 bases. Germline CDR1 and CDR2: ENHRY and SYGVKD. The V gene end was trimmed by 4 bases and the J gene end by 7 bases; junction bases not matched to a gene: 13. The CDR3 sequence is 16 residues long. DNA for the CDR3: TGTGCCATCAGTGGCTTGTCTACAGGGGTTGGACAGCCCCAGCATTTT. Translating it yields CAISGLSTGVGQPQHF.

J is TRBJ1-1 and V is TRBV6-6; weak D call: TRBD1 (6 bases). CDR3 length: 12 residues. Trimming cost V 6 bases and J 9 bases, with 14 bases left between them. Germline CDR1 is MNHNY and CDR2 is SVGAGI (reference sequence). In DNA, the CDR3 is TGTGCCAGCAGGGGGGGGGCAGACAAAGCTTTCTTT. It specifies CASRGGADKAFF.